The 31 T cell receptor beta chains listed next were all sequenced from one sample in a study of blood T cell repertoires in COVID-19. Clones were read by immunoSEQ multiplex PCR, and TCRdb kept only the in-frame ones, dropping some. The sample comprises approximately 180,000 clones, 75% to 90% of which are singletons, and more than 2.5% rests with the top ten. Sequenced input: peripheral blood. The receptors were gathered from a man aged 55 to 70 with acute or convalescent COVID-19.

The chain employs TRBV7-2 and TRBJ1-5; 8 nucleotides align to TRBD1. This CDR3 region has 15 residues. Germline assignment: CDR1 SGHTA and CDR2 FQGNSA. V lost 2 bases, J lost 2 bases, and 2 bases stayed unmatched. CDR3 nucleotides: TGTGCCAGCAGCTTACAGGGACAGGGCAATCAGCCCCAGCATTTT. Translation gives CASSLQGQGNQPQHF. The full variable domain, with the rest looked up from reference TRBV7-2 and TRBJ1-5, is GAGVSQSPSNKVTEKGKDVELRCDPISGHTALYWYRQSLGQGLEFLIYFQGNSAPDKSGLPSDRFSAERTGGSVSTLTIQRTQQEDSAVYLCASSLQGQGNQPQHFGDGTRLSIL.

The chain uses TRBV5-6 and TRBJ2-7, with D maybe TRBD2 (6 bases). CDR1 and CDR2 from the germline V gene are SGHDT and YYEEEE. V shed 0 bases and J shed 6 bases, with 10 bases lying between them. This CDR3 spans 13 amino acids. CDR3 sequence (DNA): TGTGCCAGCAGCTTGGCAACCGGGGGCGAGCAGTACTTC. As protein: CASSLATGGEQYF. Complete variable domain (other parts from reference TRBV5-6 and TRBJ2-7): DAGVTQSPTHLIKTRGQQVTLRCSPKSGHDTVSWYQQALGQGPQFIFQYYEEEERQRGNFPDRFSGHQFPNYSSELNVNALLLGDSALYLCASSLATGGEQYFGPGTRLTVT.

This rearrangement joins TRBV7-2 to TRBJ2-7, with 12 bases identical to TRBD2. This CDR3 is built from 18 residues. CDR1 is SGHTA, CDR2 FQGNSA, per germline. J was trimmed by 2 bases and V by 3 bases; bases with no gene match: 11. The DNA of the CDR3 is TGTGCCAGCAGCTTCCTCTGGCTAGCGGGAGGGCTACCCTACGAGCAGTACTTC. Translating gives CASSFLWLAGGLPYEQYF.

V usage is TRBV7-3 and J usage is TRBJ1-1, with D perhaps TRBD1 (6 bases). V lost 5 bases and J lost 1, with 11 bases in between. This CDR3 has 14 amino acids. Germline V gene lookup returns CDR1 SGHTA and CDR2 FQGTGA. CDR3 in amino acids: CASSTGQPNTEAFF. The CDR3 DNA reads TGTGCCAGCAGCACCGGACAGCCGAACACTGAAGCTTTCTTT.

The chain links TRBV11-3 to TRBJ2-5; no clear D. V was cut by 1 base and J by 7 bases, with 22 bases left in between. This CDR3 has 17 residues. Germline V CDR1 and CDR2: SGHNT, YENEEA. The CDR3 is CASSLGPPDTSRGTQYF. CDR3 nucleotide sequence: TGTGCCAGCAGCTTAGGCCCTCCGGATACCTCAAGAGGGACCCAGTACTTC.

V and J are TRBV9 and TRBJ2-3; TRBD2 matches at 10 bases. Per the germline V gene, CDR1 is SGDLS and CDR2 is YYNGEE. The CDR3 spans 17 residues. V lost 0 bases to trimming and J lost 5 bases; unmatched junction nucleotides: 9. The CDR3 nucleotides are TGTGCCAGCAGCGTAGGCCCTAGCGGGAGAGGCGGAGATACGCAGTATTTT. Translation: CASSVGPSGRGGDTQYF.

The CDR3: CASSHRGGTVEETQYF. The CDR3 DNA sequence: TGTGCCAGCAGCCACCGGGGGGGGACGGTGGAAGAGACCCAGTACTTC. The V gene is TRBV11-2, the J gene TRBJ2-5; 8 bases align to TRBD2. Per germline, CDR1 SGHAT and CDR2 FQNNGV. Losses at the gene ends were 5 bases for V and 3 bases for J; bases not matched to a gene: 11. The CDR3 consists of 16 residues. The complete variable domain, with remaining parts taken from reference TRBV11-2 and TRBJ2-5, reads EAGVAQSPRYKIIEKRQSVAFWCNPISGHATLYWYQQILGQGPKLLIQFQNNGVVDDSQLPKDRFSAERLKGVDSTLKIQPAKLEDSAVYLCASSHRGGTVEETQYFGPGTRLLVL.

V and J are TRBV2 and TRBJ2-1; 7 bases line up with TRBD2. Trimming removed 6 bases from V and 7 bases from J; junction bases left unmatched: 12. CDR1 is SNHLY and CDR2 is FYNNEI in the germline V gene. This CDR3 is built from 15 residues. In DNA form, the CDR3 reads TGTGCCAGCAGGGTATCGGGACTATTTTCTAATGAGCAGTTCTTC. It translates to CASRVSGLFSNEQFF. The full variable domain, its missing parts supplied by reference TRBV2 and TRBJ2-1, is EPEVTQTPSHQVTQMGQEVILRCVPISNHLYFYWYRQILGQKVEFLVSFYNNEISEKSEIFDDQFSVERPDGSNFTLKIRSTKLEDSAMYFCASRVSGLFSNEQFFGPGTRLTVL.

This clone showed up many times. This chain links TRBV5-4 with TRBJ2-7; 9 positions agree with TRBD1. The CDR3 extends over 13 amino acids. J was trimmed by 6 bases and V by 4 bases; bases with no gene match: 5. CDR1 is SGHNT, CDR2 YYREEE, per germline (reference sequence). The DNA for the CDR3 is TGTGCCAGCAGCACCGGACAGGGGATCGAGCAGTACTTC. This codes for CASSTGQGIEQYF.

In nucleotides, the CDR3 is TGTGCCATCAGTGCAGGGGACTACCCCTACGAGCAGTACTTC. This sequence encodes CAISAGDYPYEQYF. The rearrangement joins TRBV10-3 to TRBJ2-7; TRBD2 might be the D (7 bases). Germline assignment: CDR1 ENHRY and CDR2 SYGVKD. V gave up 4 bases and J gave up 2 bases, with 12 bases separating them. This CDR3 is 14 amino acids long.

The V call is TRBV29-1, the J call TRBJ2-1; 11 nucleotides line up with TRBD2. The CDR3 extends over 15 amino acids. The J segment lost 0 bases and the V segment lost 6 bases, leaving 4 bases of the junction unmatched. Germline V gene sequence: CDR1 SQVTM, CDR2 ANQGSEA. CDR3 bases: TGCAGCGTCATCACTAGCGGGAGCTCCTACAATGAGCAGTTCTTC. It encodes CSVITSGSSYNEQFF.

The chain recombines TRBV28 with TRBJ1-1; 10 bases agree with TRBD1. Trimming cost V 6 bases and J 4 bases; bases outside gene matches: 5. CDR3 length equals 14 residues. Germline V lookup: CDR1 MDHEN, CDR2 SYDVKM. CDR3 amino acids: CASRRQGAFTEAFF. CDR3 sequence (DNA): TGTGCCAGCAGACGACAGGGGGCCTTCACTGAAGCTTTCTTT.

This chain connects TRBV29-1 to TRBJ2-3; 11 bases agree with TRBD1. V lost 7 bases, J lost 4 bases, and 4 bases stayed unmatched. The CDR3 covers 13 residues. Germline lookup yields CDR1 SQVTM and CDR2 ANQGSEA. CDR3 sequence (DNA): TGCAGCGCCTGGGACAGGGGGGCAGATACGCAGTATTTT. Protein product: CSAWDRGADTQYF.

The rearrangement joins TRBV15 to TRBJ1-1; D is uncertain. V dropped 5 bases and J dropped 0 bases, with 16 bases sitting between them. The CDR3 contains 16 residues. Germline V gene sequence: CDR1 LNHNV, CDR2 YYDKDF (reference sequence). This CDR3 is CATSPAGLFLNTEAFF. The DNA of the CDR3 is TGTGCCACCAGCCCAGCGGGTCTTTTTTTGAACACTGAAGCTTTCTTT.

The V and J genes are TRBV5-4 and TRBJ1-1, with 7 bases matching TRBD1. Germline lookup yields CDR1 SGHNT and CDR2 YYREEE (reference sequence). With V trimmed by 7 bases and J by 1 base, 4 bases remained unmatched. The CDR3 covers 13 residues. CDR3 protein: CASHPGGNTEAFF. CDR3 DNA sequence: TGTGCCAGCCACCCAGGGGGGAACACTGAAGCTTTCTTT.

The V call is TRBV29-1, the J call TRBJ2-1; 8 bases line up with TRBD1. V shed 3 bases, J shed 4 bases, and the junction held 8 bases outside the gene matches. CDR3 length: 15 residues. Germline-derived CDR1 and CDR2 are SQVTM and ANQGSEA. The chain's CDR3 is CSVESRDRRYNEQFF. The CDR3 DNA reads as TGCAGCGTTGAGAGCCGGGACAGGAGATACAATGAGCAGTTCTTC.

This rearrangement joins TRBV5-6 to TRBJ2-1; D may be TRBD1 (8 bases). The CDR3 has 14 residues. From germline, CDR1 is SGHDT and CDR2 YYEEEE. V lost 4 bases and J lost 9, with 17 bases in between. CDR3 sequence reads: CASSRVDREGEQFF. CDR3 coding DNA: TGTGCCAGCAGCCGGGTGGACAGGGAGGGTGAGCAGTTCTTC.

The V call is TRBV15, the J call TRBJ1-2; D remains unclear. V lost 4 bases to trimming and J lost 9 bases, with 9 bases between them. The germline V gene has CDR1 LNHNV and CDR2 YYDKDF (reference sequence). The CDR3 loop spans 11 amino acids. This CDR3 reads CATSTGYRYTF. As DNA, the CDR3 is TGTGCCACCAGCACAGGTTACCGCTACACCTTC.

The chain links TRBV6-5 to TRBJ2-3; 7 bases match TRBD2. The CDR3 spans 15 residues. The V segment lost 4 bases and the J segment 2 bases; nucleotides outside the gene matches: 6. Germline values: CDR1 MNHEY, CDR2 SVGAGI. The CDR3 DNA reads as TGTGCCAGCAGTTTTGGCGGGAGATCCACAGATACGCAGTATTTT. Protein sequence: CASSFGGRSTDTQYF.

The gene calls are TRBV19 and TRBJ2-4; 11 bases match TRBD1. After removal of 5 bases from V and 8 bases from J, the junction contained 5 bases not matched to a gene. The length of the CDR3 is 14 residues. Germline lookup yields CDR1 LNHDA and CDR2 SQIVND (reference sequence). The CDR3 nucleotides read TGTGCCAGTAGTCTTGGGACAGGGGGGTACATTCAGTACTTC. It is translated as CASSLGTGGYIQYF.

The genes are TRBV30 and TRBJ2-2, with 15 bases lining up with TRBD2. After removal of 1 base from V and 3 bases from J, the junction contained 0 bases not matched to a gene. This CDR3 contains 16 residues. Germline V CDR1 and CDR2: GTSNPN, SVGIG (reference sequence). In nucleotides, the CDR3 is TGTGCCTGGAGTGGGACTAGCGGGAGGGACACCGGGGAGCTGTTTTTT. It specifies CAWSGTSGRDTGELFF.

This clone has more than one count but fewer than ten. This chain uses TRBV5-1 with TRBJ2-5; TRBD2 agrees at 9 bases. Germline lookup yields CDR1 SGHRS and CDR2 YFSETQ. J was trimmed by 5 bases and V by 2 bases; bases with no gene match: 4. This CDR3 is 14 amino acids long. CDR3 in amino acids: CASSLAGGTETQYF. The CDR3, as DNA: TGCGCCAGCAGCTTAGCGGGAGGAACGGAGACCCAGTACTTC.

The V gene is TRBV19, the J gene TRBJ2-1, with 10 bases lining up with TRBD2. Germline V gene sequence: CDR1 LNHDA, CDR2 SQIVND (reference sequence). Unmatched junction bases numbered 6, after V lost 4 bases and J lost 9 bases. The CDR3 runs 14 residues. The CDR3 sequence: CASSSPSGSIEQFF. Written as DNA, the CDR3 is TGTGCCAGTAGTAGTCCTAGCGGGAGTATTGAGCAGTTCTTC.

This clone was seen just once. This chain connects TRBV30 to TRBJ1-4; tentative D call: TRBD1 (6 bases). Germline lookup yields CDR1 GTSNPN and CDR2 SVGIG (reference sequence). The CDR3 has 13 residues. The V gene lost 2 bases and the J gene lost 8 bases, with 12 bases spanning the gap. The CDR3 spells CAWSKSRGEKLFF. CDR3 sequence (DNA): TGTGCCTGGAGTAAGTCCAGGGGCGAAAAACTGTTTTTT. The full variable domain, in which reference TRBV30 and TRBJ1-4 provide the parts outside the CDR3, is SQTIHQWPATLVQPVGSPLSLECTVEGTSNPNLYWYRQAAGRGLQLLFYSVGIGQISSEVPQNLSASRPQDRQFILSSKKLLLSDSGFYLCAWSKSRGEKLFFGSGTQLSVL.

V gene TRBV7-3 combines with J gene TRBJ2-2; tentative D call: TRBD2 (5 bases). The V end lost 2 bases, the J end lost 7 bases, and 17 bases lay between the germline ends. Germline CDR1 reads SGHTA; CDR2 reads FQGTGA. This CDR3 is built from 16 residues. CDR3 sequence (DNA): TGTGCCAGCAGCTTAGGTCCTAGCCTGAGGGACGGGGAGCTGTTTTTT. Translating gives CASSLGPSLRDGELFF.

V is TRBV27 and J is TRBJ1-2; 9 positions match TRBD1. The germline gives CDR1 MNHEY, CDR2 SMNVEV (reference sequence). This CDR3 region has 11 residues. With 10 bases clipped from V and 9 bases from J, the junction kept 6 bases outside the gene matches. The DNA of the CDR3 is TGTGCCACCTACAGGGGGCAGAGCTACACCTTC. Its protein product is CATYRGQSYTF.

This clone was seen a handful of times. This rearrangement joins TRBV18 to TRBJ1-1; 9 bases fit TRBD1. CDR1 is KGHSH, CDR2 LQKENI, per germline. The CDR3 is 16 amino acids. The junction had 7 bases not matched to a gene; V was cut back by 5 bases and J by 0 bases. CDR3 DNA sequence: TGTGCCAGCTCAAACCAACAGGGGGCGATGAACACTGAAGCTTTCTTT. This sequence encodes CASSNQQGAMNTEAFF.

The chain recombines TRBV9 with TRBJ1-5; D perhaps matches TRBD1 (5 bases). V was shortened by 4 bases and J by 1 base, with 12 bases between the two germline ends. This CDR3 comprises 15 residues. Looked up from germline, CDR1 is SGDLS and CDR2 is YYNGEE. The DNA for the CDR3 is TGTGCCAGCAGCCTCCATGGGGGGAGCAATCAGCCCCAGCATTTT. This codes for CASSLHGGSNQPQHF.

The rearrangement joins TRBV5-1 to TRBJ2-2; no definite D call. The germline V gene has CDR1 SGHRS and CDR2 YFSETQ. Between the trimmed V and J ends, which lost 5 bases and 0 bases, there was a span of 8 bases. CDR3 length: 14 residues. The CDR3 sequence: CASRGLTNTGELFF. For the CDR3, the DNA is TGCGCCAGCAGGGGCTTGACGAACACCGGGGAGCTGTTTTTT.

This chain connects TRBV12-3 or TRBV12-4 to TRBJ2-1, with D possibly matching TRBD2 (7 bases). The CDR3 has 13 amino acids. Trimming pared 8 bases from V and 7 bases from J, leaving 15 bases between. The CDR3 protein is CASRKGGVNEQFF. The CDR3 nucleotides read TGTGCCAGCCGGAAAGGGGGGGTTAATGAGCAGTTCTTC.

The J gene is TRBJ2-7, the V gene TRBV5-1; D possibly corresponds to TRBD2 (5 bases). Trimming removed 4 bases at V and 1 base at J, with 18 bases between. Germline CDR1 is SGHRS and CDR2 is YFSETQ. The CDR3 covers 16 residues. This CDR3 is CASSLTDGGNSYEQYF. The CDR3 DNA reads as TGCGCCAGCAGCCTCACAGACGGAGGAAATTCCTACGAGCAGTACTTC.